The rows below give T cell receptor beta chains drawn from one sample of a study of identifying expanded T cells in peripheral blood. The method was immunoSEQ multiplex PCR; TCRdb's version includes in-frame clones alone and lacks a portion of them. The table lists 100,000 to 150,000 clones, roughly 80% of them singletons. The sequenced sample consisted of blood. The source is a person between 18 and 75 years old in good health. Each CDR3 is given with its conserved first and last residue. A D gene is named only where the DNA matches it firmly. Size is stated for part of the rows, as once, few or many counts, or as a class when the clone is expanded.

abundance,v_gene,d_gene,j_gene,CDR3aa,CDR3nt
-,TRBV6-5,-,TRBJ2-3,CASSYRTARGTDTQYF,TGTGCCAGCAGTTACAGGACGGCCAGGGGCACAGATACGCAGTATTTT
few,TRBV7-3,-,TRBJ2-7,CASSRDTSYEQYF,TGTGCCAGCAGCAGGGACACCTCCTACGAGCAGTACTTC
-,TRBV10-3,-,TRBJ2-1,CAISADNEQFF,TGTGCCATCAGTGCTGATAATGAGCAGTTCTTC
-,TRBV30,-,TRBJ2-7,CAWSVNPTDDEQYF,TGTGCCTGGAGTGTAAACCCAACAGACGACGAGCAGTACTTC
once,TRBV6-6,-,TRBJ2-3,CASSYMTDTQYF,TGTGCCAGCAGTTATATGACAGATACGCAGTATTTT
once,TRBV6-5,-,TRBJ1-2,CASLSGDNYGYTF,TGTGCCAGCCTAAGCGGGGATAACTATGGCTACACCTTC
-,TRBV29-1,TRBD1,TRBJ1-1,CSVEGVRGGRTEAFF,TGCAGCGTTGAAGGGGTTAGAGGGGGCAGGACTGAAGCTTTCTTT
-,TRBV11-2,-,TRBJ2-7,CATLSQFLQGGEYEQYF,TGTGCCACCCTCAGCCAATTCTTACAAGGAGGGGAGTACGAGCAGTACTTC
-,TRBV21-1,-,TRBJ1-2,CAGGQTRGYTF,TGTGCCGGCGGACAGACGAGGGGCTACACCTTC
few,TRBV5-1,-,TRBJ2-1,CASSFGGPDEQFF,TGCGCCAGCAGCTTCGGGGGGCCCGATGAGCAGTTCTTC
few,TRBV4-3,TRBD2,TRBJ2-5,CASSQGAAGGPQETQYF,TGCGCCAGCAGCCAAGGAGCGGCGGGGGGGCCCCAAGAGACCCAGTACTTC
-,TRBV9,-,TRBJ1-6,CASSVDPGRNSPLHF,TGTGCCAGCAGCGTAGACCCCGGGAGAAATTCACCCCTCCACTTT
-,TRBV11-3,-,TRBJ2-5,CASSLSETGQETQYF,TGTGCCAGCAGCTTATCTGAGACAGGACAAGAGACCCAGTACTTC
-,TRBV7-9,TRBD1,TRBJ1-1,CASSLGDREAFF,TGTGCCAGCAGCTTAGGGGACAGGGAAGCTTTCTTT
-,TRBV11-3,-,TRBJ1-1,CASSLTDHTEAFF,TGTGCCAGCAGCCTTACTGACCACACTGAAGCTTTCTTT
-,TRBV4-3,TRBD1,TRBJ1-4,CASSQDLTGQGNEKLFF,TGCGCCAGCAGCCAAGATCTTACGGGACAGGGGAATGAAAAACTGTTTTTT
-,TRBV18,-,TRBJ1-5,CASSPFNSQSNQPQHF,TGTGCCAGCTCACCTTTTAACAGCCAGTCCAATCAGCCCCAGCATTTT
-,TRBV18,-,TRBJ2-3,CASTDIPSTDTQYF,TGTGCCAGCACGGACATACCGTCCACAGATACGCAGTATTTT
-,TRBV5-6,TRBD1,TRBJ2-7,CASSPGTAYEQYF,TGTGCCAGCAGCCCCGGGACAGCCTACGAGCAGTACTTC
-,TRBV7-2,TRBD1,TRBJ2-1,CASSSVYRTGRIIEQFF,TGTGCCAGCAGCTCCGTCTATCGGACAGGGCGTATTATTGAGCAGTTCTTC
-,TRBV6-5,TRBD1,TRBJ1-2,CASSPTGVGSYGYTF,TGTGCCAGCAGCCCAACAGGGGTAGGCTCGTATGGCTACACCTTC
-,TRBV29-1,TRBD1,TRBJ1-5,CSVESGGAQHF,TGCAGCGTTGAATCAGGGGGCGCCCAGCATTTT
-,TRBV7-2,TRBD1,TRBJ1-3,CASSSRQGQDTIYF,TGTGCCAGCAGCTCCAGACAGGGACAAGACACCATATATTTT
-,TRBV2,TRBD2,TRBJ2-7,CASSYRLRGSSYEQYF,TGTGCCAGCAGTTACCGCCTGCGGGGGAGCTCCTACGAGCAGTACTTC
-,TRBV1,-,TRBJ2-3,CTSSQAYSSGGLTDTQYF,TGCACCAGCAGCCAAGCTTATTCTAGCGGGGGGCTCACAGATACGCAGTATTTT
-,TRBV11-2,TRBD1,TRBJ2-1,CASSRGQSYNEQFF,TGTGCCAGCAGCCGGGGACAGAGCTACAATGAGCAGTTCTTC
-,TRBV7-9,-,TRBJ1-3,CASSFDRSSGNTIYF,TGTGCCAGCAGCTTCGACCGAAGCTCTGGAAACACCATATATTTT
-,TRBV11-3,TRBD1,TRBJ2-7,CASSFTGGASYEQYF,TGTGCCAGCAGCTTCACAGGGGGCGCGTCCTACGAGCAGTACTTC
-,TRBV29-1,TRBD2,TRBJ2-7,CSVVLAGVNEQYF,TGCAGCGTTGTATTAGCGGGGGTGAACGAGCAGTACTTC
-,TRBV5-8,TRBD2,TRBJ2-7,CASSPGGIYEQYF,TGTGCCAGCAGCCCCGGGGGGATTTACGAGCAGTACTTC
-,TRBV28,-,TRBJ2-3,CASSFASTDTQYF,TGTGCCAGCAGCTTTGCTAGCACAGATACGCAGTATTTT
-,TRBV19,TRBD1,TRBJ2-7,CASSALGQVSEQYF,TGTGCCAGTAGTGCCCTAGGACAGGTTAGCGAGCAGTACTTC
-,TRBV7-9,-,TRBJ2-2,CASSLAGGTTGELFF,TGTGCCAGCAGCTTAGCAGGGGGGACCACCGGGGAGCTGTTTTTT